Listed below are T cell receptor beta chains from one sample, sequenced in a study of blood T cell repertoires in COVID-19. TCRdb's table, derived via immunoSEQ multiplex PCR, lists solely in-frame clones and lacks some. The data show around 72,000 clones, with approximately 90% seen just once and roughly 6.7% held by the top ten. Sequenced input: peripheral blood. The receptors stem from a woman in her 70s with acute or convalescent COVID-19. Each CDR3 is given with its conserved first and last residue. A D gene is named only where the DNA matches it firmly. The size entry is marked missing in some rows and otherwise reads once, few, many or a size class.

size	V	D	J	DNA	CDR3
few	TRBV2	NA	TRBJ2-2	TGTGCCAGCCGGGGGACAGAAACTATCACCGGGGAGCTGTTTTTT	CASRGTETITGELFF
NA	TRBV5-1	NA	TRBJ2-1	TGCGCCAGCAGGTTGCCGGGGTCTGCGGATGCGCATGAGCAGTTCTTC	CASRLPGSADAHEQFF
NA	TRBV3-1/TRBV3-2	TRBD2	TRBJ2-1	TGTGCCAGCAGCTCGGGGACTAGCGGGGGCGATGAGCAGTTCTTC	CASSSGTSGGDEQFF
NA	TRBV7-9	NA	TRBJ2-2	TGTGCCAGCCTCTCAGTGGGGCAGGGCCGCACCGGGGAGCTGTTTTTT	CASLSVGQGRTGELFF
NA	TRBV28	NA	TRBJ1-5	TGTGCCAGCACCCCCCCCGGGATGGTTTATAGCAATCAGCCCCAGCATTTT	CASTPPGMVYSNQPQHF
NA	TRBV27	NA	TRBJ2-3	TGTGCCAGCAGTTTATCTGGCTTGCGGGATACGCAGTATTTT	CASSLSGLRDTQYF
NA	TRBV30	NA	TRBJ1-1	TGTGCCTGGACCCCAGGGAGGGTGACTGAAGCTTTCTTT	CAWTPGRVTEAFF
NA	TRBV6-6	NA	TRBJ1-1	TGTGCCAGCAGTTTACAGGGGAACACTGAAGCTTTCTTT	CASSLQGNTEAFF
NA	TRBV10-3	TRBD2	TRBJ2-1	TGTGCCATCAGTGAATGGACTAGCGGGAGAAATGAGCAGTTCTTC	CAISEWTSGRNEQFF
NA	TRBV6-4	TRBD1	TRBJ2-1	TGTGCCAGCAGTGAAGCTAGGACAGGGTCCTTGGGGGGCAATGAGCAGTTCTTC	CASSEARTGSLGGNEQFF
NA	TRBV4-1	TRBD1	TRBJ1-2	TGCGCCAGCAGCCAACCCGACAGGGGAGTAGAGGGCTACACCTTC	CASSQPDRGVEGYTF
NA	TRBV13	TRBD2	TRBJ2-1	TGTGCCAGCAGCCGACCCGCCGGGACTAAATACAATGAGCAGTTCTTC	CASSRPAGTKYNEQFF
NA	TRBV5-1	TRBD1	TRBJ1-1	TGCGCCAGCAGCTCGAAGACAGGGGAGATGAACACTGAAGCTTTCTTT	CASSSKTGEMNTEAFF
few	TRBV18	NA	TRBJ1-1	TGTGCCAGCTCACCGACCAGGGGCGGGAACACTGAAGCTTTCTTT	CASSPTRGGNTEAFF
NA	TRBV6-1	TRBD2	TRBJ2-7	TGTGCCAGCAGTGAGGGACTAGCTAAGTACGAGCAGTACTTC	CASSEGLAKYEQYF
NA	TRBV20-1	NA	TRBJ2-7	TGCAGTTCCCCTCGGGGTCACGAGCAGTACTTC	CSSPRGHEQYF
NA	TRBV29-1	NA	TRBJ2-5	TGCAGCGTCCAGCAGAGGCGGGGCGGCGAGACCCAGTACTTC	CSVQQRRGGETQYF
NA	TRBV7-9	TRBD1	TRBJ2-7	TGTGCCAGCAGCCCGCGTGGGACAGAAATTTACGAGCAGTACTTC	CASSPRGTEIYEQYF